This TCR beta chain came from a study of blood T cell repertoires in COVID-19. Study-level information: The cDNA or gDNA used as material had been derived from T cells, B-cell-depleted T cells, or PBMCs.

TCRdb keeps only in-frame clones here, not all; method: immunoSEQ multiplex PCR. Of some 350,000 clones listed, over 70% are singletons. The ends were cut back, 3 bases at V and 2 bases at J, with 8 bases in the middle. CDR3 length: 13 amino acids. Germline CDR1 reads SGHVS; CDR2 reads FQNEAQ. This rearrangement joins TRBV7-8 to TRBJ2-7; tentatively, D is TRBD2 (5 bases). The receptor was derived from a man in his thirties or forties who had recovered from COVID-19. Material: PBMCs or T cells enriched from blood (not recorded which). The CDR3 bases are TGTGCCAGCAGCTTGGAGGCCCCCTACGAGCAGTACTTC. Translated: CASSLEAPYEQYF.